The 12 T cell receptor beta chains below all came from one sample that was sequenced in a study of early T cells in non-severe SARS-CoV-2 infection. TCRdb redid the calling of the 5' RACE reads with MiXCR, one entry per CDR3 protein. Counted here are about 92,000 distinct CDR3 sequences, approximately 16% occurring once; the ten biggest clones make up roughly 1.2%. The sample taken for sequencing was whole blood. These receptors were taken from an adult who was a healthcare worker with PCR-confirmed SARS-CoV-2 infection or an uninfected control (not recorded which).

Many counts were recorded for this clonotype. The J gene is TRBJ2-1, the V gene TRBV27; 7 nucleotides agree with TRBD1. The germline V gene has CDR1 MNHEY and CDR2 SMNVEV (reference sequence). This CDR3 has 16 amino acids. J lost 0 bases, V lost 6 bases, and 8 bases had no gene match. CDR3 sequence reads: CASSDREPSSYNEQFF. The CDR3 nucleotides read TGTGCCAGCAGCGACAGGGAACCGAGCTCCTACAATGAGCAGTTCTTC.

This sequence joins TRBV28 and TRBJ2-7; D unclear. The CDR3 runs 11 residues. Per germline, CDR1 MDHEN and CDR2 SYDVKM. V was pared by 6 bases and J by 0 bases, with 3 bases between. CDR3 nucleotides: TGTGCCAGCAGCACCTCCTACGAGCAGTACTTC. Amino acid sequence: CASSTSYEQYF.

This clonotype was found many times. The chain recombines TRBV27 with TRBJ2-7, with D hard to call. V lost 6 bases, J lost 0 bases, and 9 bases lay in between. The germline CDR1 and CDR2 sequences are MNHEY and SMNVEV (reference sequence). The CDR3 runs 13 residues. The CDR3 loop is CASRLTNSYEQYF. CDR3 nucleotide sequence: TGTGCCAGCAGACTGACAAACTCCTACGAGCAGTACTTC.

This clonotype was counted between two and nine times. The rearrangement joins TRBV6-2 or TRBV6-3 to TRBJ2-1; no definite D call. The CDR3 consists of 15 residues. Trimming took 3 bases from V and 0 from J, leaving 9 bases between them. CDR1 is MNHEY, CDR2 SVGEGT, per germline. The CDR3 protein is CASSYQSSSYNEQFF. The CDR3, as DNA: TGTGCCAGCAGTTATCAATCGAGCTCCTACAATGAGCAGTTCTTC.

This clonotype was seen only a few times. V is TRBV7-2 and J is TRBJ1-1, with 8 bases fitting TRBD1. Germline V gene sequence: CDR1 SGHTA, CDR2 FQGNSA. This CDR3 spans 15 amino acids. V shed 4 bases and J 5 bases; nucleotides not matched to a gene: 9. The CDR3 sequence is CASSYTGGKGTEAFF. For the CDR3, the DNA is TGTGCCAGCAGCTATACAGGGGGGAAGGGTACTGAAGCTTTCTTT.

This chain uses TRBV7-9 with TRBJ1-6; 9 positions agree with TRBD1. Trimming at V came to 5 bases and at J to 9 bases, leaving 5 bases not matched to a gene. There are 14 residues in the CDR3. Germline lookup yields CDR1 SEHNR and CDR2 FQNEAQ (reference sequence). CDR3 DNA: TGTGCCAGCAGCGCCGGGACAGGGAGTTCACCCCTCCACTTT. As protein: CASSAGTGSSPLHF.

This clonotype was counted between two and nine times. This chain uses TRBV20-1 with TRBJ2-5; no definite D call. Per the germline V gene, CDR1 is DFQATT and CDR2 is SNEGSKA (reference sequence). The CDR3 has 16 residues. V was shortened by 0 bases and J by 5 bases, with 19 bases between the two germline ends. The CDR3 is CSARDLQNPLSETQYF. Written as DNA, the CDR3 is TGCAGTGCTAGAGATTTACAAAATCCTCTTTCGGAGACCCAGTACTTC.

V is TRBV28 and J is TRBJ2-7, with D unresolved. Trimming cost V 6 bases and J 2 bases, with 14 bases left between them. CDR1 and CDR2 from the germline V gene are MDHEN and SYDVKM. The CDR3 is 14 amino acids. In DNA form, the CDR3 reads TGTGCCAGCAGCGATGGACGGAACCCCTACGAGCAGTACTTC. Its protein is CASSDGRNPYEQYF.

This clonotype was counted only a few times. This chain uses TRBV10-2 with TRBJ2-7; the D is unclear. V shed 3 bases and J shed 3 bases, with 15 bases lying between them. From germline, CDR1 is WSHSY and CDR2 SAAADI. The CDR3 is made up of 15 amino acids. This CDR3 is CASSEGPLELYEQYF. DNA for the CDR3: TGCGCCAGCAGTGAAGGCCCTTTGGAACTCTACGAGCAGTACTTC.

The chain has TRBV28 and TRBJ2-4; D is undetermined. Germline V lookup: CDR1 MDHEN, CDR2 SYDVKM. The CDR3 has 17 amino acids. V was cut by 3 bases and J by 0 bases, with 15 bases left in between. The CDR3 loop is CASSFRSLMGAKNIQYF. CDR3 bases: TGTGCCAGCAGTTTCAGGTCCCTGATGGGAGCCAAAAACATTCAGTACTTC.

This rearrangement joins TRBV28 to TRBJ2-7; no firm D call. Germline CDR1 MDHEN, CDR2 SYDVKM. V lost 2 bases to trimming and J lost 3 bases, with 20 bases between them. The CDR3 length is 17 residues. CDR3 sequence (DNA): TGTGCCAGCAGTTTACAATCTCTTCAGGCTTCGTACTACGAGCAGTACTTC. Its translation: CASSLQSLQASYYEQYF.

The V call is TRBV12-3 or TRBV12-4, the J call TRBJ1-2; possibly TRBD1 for D (6 bases). The ends were cut back, 4 bases at V and 6 bases at J, with 12 bases in the middle. The CDR3 has 13 residues. The CDR3 reads CASSSSGANGYTF. As DNA, the CDR3 is TGTGCCAGCAGTTCCTCGGGGGCCAATGGCTACACCTTC.